Below, 22 T cell receptor beta chains from the same sample are listed, as sequenced in a study of PD-L1 blockade in urothelial cancer. The table came from immunoSEQ multiplex PCR; TCRdb's copy has only in-frame clones and leaves some out. The table records 25,000 to 35,000 clones, roughly 83% of them present only once. Regarding time point: peripheral blood 6 weeks after treatment start. Sequences were derived from PBMCs, sampled around atezolizumab (anti-PD-L1) treatment. These receptors were taken from a man aged 70-80 years with urothelial cancer.

This chain joins TRBV5-4 and TRBJ1-3, with 8 bases matching TRBD1. CDR3 length: 16 amino acids. Per germline, CDR1 SGHNT and CDR2 YYREEE (reference sequence). Trimming at V came to 0 bases and at J to 3 bases, leaving 5 bases not matched to a gene. The CDR3 here is CASSLGQGANGNTIYF. The CDR3 nucleotides read TGTGCCAGCAGCTTGGGGCAGGGGGCAAATGGAAACACCATATATTTT.

This chain uses TRBV7-7 with TRBJ2-1, with D perhaps matching TRBD2 (7 bases). The V end lost 4 bases, the J end lost 10 bases, and 14 bases lay between the germline ends. The CDR3 consists of 13 residues. Per germline, CDR1 SSHAT and CDR2 FNYEAQ (reference sequence). The CDR3 DNA sequence: TGTGCCAGCAGCTCCGTAGGGGGGGGAGAGCAGTTCTTC. It is translated as CASSSVGGGEQFF.

This clone was counted only a few times. CDR3 DNA: TGTGCCACGTCGGGATCTGGTATTGGTTCACCCCTCCACTTT. Its translation: CATSGSGIGSPLHF. The rearrangement uses TRBV15 and TRBJ1-6; D not certain. The CDR3 extends over 14 amino acids. CDR1 is LNHNV and CDR2 is YYDKDF in the germline V gene (reference sequence). Trimming stripped 9 bases from V and 9 bases from J, with 18 bases between.

CDR3 in amino acids: CATSRDLASGYNEQFF. In DNA, the CDR3 is TGTGCCACCAGCAGAGATCTAGCTAGCGGTTACAATGAGCAGTTCTTC. The chain has TRBV15 and TRBJ2-1; the match to TRBD2 covers 7 bases. CDR1 and CDR2 from the germline V gene are LNHNV and YYDKDF (reference sequence). V was pared by 0 bases and J by 4 bases, with 6 bases of the junction left unmatched. The length of the CDR3 is 16 residues.

This clone has only a few counts. The V gene is TRBV5-4, the J gene TRBJ2-5; 10 nucleotides match TRBD2. Germline V gene sequence: CDR1 SGHNT, CDR2 YYREEE (reference sequence). Trimming took 1 base from V and 1 from J; bases not matched to a gene: 7. This CDR3 is built from 17 residues. Here the CDR3 DNA reads TGTGCCAGCAGCTTGTGGGGACTAGCGTTATCCCAAGAGACCCAGTACTTC. Its translation is CASSLWGLALSQETQYF.

The chain uses TRBV27 and TRBJ1-2, with D tentatively TRBD1 (5 bases). V was clipped by 2 bases and J by 2 bases, with 12 bases between them. CDR3 length: 15 residues. Germline values: CDR1 MNHEY, CDR2 SMNVEV (reference sequence). The CDR3 protein is CASSLVGRGNYGYTF. The CDR3 DNA sequence: TGTGCCAGCAGTTTAGTAGGTAGGGGCAACTATGGCTACACCTTC.

The chain combines TRBV28 with TRBJ1-2; TRBD1 matches 7 bases. J was trimmed by 3 bases and V by 2 bases; bases with no gene match: 9. The CDR3 has 16 amino acids. The V gene's germline CDR1 is MDHEN and CDR2 SYDVKM. CDR3 DNA sequence: TGTGCCAGCAGTTTAGCAGGGGGGCCCCCCGACTATGGCTACACCTTC. It specifies CASSLAGGPPDYGYTF.

This chain connects TRBV4-1 to TRBJ2-7, with D possibly TRBD1 on 6 matching bases. The CDR3 sequence is 17 residues long. Germline V gene lookup returns CDR1 MGHRA and CDR2 YSYEKL. With 2 bases removed from V and 4 bases from J, the gap between germline ends came to 21 bases. CDR3 sequence reads: CASSQKTATGLVYEQYF. The CDR3 bases are TGCGCCAGCAGCCAAAAAACGGCAACAGGGCTTGTTTACGAGCAGTACTTC.

This chain uses TRBV19 with TRBJ1-2, with 10 positions matching TRBD1. Germline V lookup: CDR1 LNHDA, CDR2 SQIVND (reference sequence). The length of the CDR3 is 17 residues. The ends lost 6 bases at V and 5 bases at J; junction bases unmatched: 15. The CDR3 region is CASSPTTGGDAIYGYTF. The CDR3 region has the DNA TGTGCCAGTAGCCCTACGACAGGGGGCGACGCTATATATGGCTACACCTTC.

The chain recombines TRBV28 with TRBJ1-2; TRBD1 is a possible D gene (5 bases). V was shortened by 2 bases and J by 0 bases, with 10 bases between the two germline ends. This CDR3 is built from 15 residues. Germline values: CDR1 MDHEN, CDR2 SYDVKM. DNA for the CDR3: TGTGCCAGCAGTTTACCGCGGGGGTCTAACTATGGCTACACCTTC. As protein: CASSLPRGSNYGYTF.

This chain uses TRBV7-9 with TRBJ2-1, with no clear D. The V gene lost 1 base and the J gene lost 9 bases, with 4 bases spanning the gap. CDR1 is SEHNR, CDR2 FQNEAQ, per germline (reference sequence). The length of the CDR3 is 11 residues. CDR3 amino acids: CASSLGREQFF. In nucleotides, the CDR3 is TGTGCCAGCAGCTTAGGTCGTGAGCAGTTCTTC.

V and J are TRBV29-1 and TRBJ2-2; tentatively, D is TRBD1 (6 bases). V was shortened by 7 bases and J by 8 bases, with 20 bases between the two germline ends. Germline values: CDR1 SQVTM, CDR2 ANQGSEA. The CDR3 is made up of 14 amino acids. This CDR3 reads CSARQEDKAGELFF. In nucleotides, the CDR3 is TGCAGCGCCCGACAGGAGGATAAAGCGGGGGAGCTGTTTTTT.

The rearrangement uses TRBV27 and TRBJ2-5; perhaps TRBD2 as D (7 bases). Trimming took off 2 bases at V and 4 bases at J, with 14 bases between the two ends. Germline CDR1 is MNHEY and CDR2 is SMNVEV (reference sequence). The CDR3 is 15 amino acids. This CDR3 is CASSLHMGGGETQYF. CDR3 sequence (DNA): TGTGCCAGCAGTTTACATATGGGAGGGGGAGAGACCCAGTACTTC.

The chain links TRBV6-5 to TRBJ2-7; unclear D gene. The CDR3 totals 13 residues. Germline CDR1 MNHEY, CDR2 SVGAGI. V lost 5 bases to trimming and J lost 5 bases, with 13 bases between them. CDR3 loop: CASSRTTLNEQYF. The CDR3 DNA follows: TGTGCCAGCAGTAGAACAACCCTGAACGAGCAGTACTTC.

The chain combines TRBV7-3 with TRBJ2-1; 13 bases line up with TRBD2. CDR3 length: 14 amino acids. With 5 bases clipped from V and 9 bases from J, the junction kept 4 bases outside the gene matches. The V gene's germline CDR1 is SGHTA and CDR2 FQGTGA. The CDR3 spells CASSRTSGSGEQFF. Written as DNA, the CDR3 is TGTGCCAGCAGCCGGACTAGCGGGAGCGGTGAGCAGTTCTTC.

CDR3 in DNA: TGTGCCAGCAGCTGGGGGGTCAGAAGCTATGGCTACACCTTC. Its translation: CASSWGVRSYGYTF. The genes are TRBV5-6 and TRBJ1-2, with D perhaps TRBD1 (5 bases). The CDR3 sequence is 14 residues long. Looked up from germline, CDR1 is SGHDT and CDR2 is YYEEEE. Between the trimmed V and J ends, which lost 3 bases and 4 bases, there was a span of 13 bases.

This clone was seen a single time. The chain carries TRBV18 and TRBJ1-2, with 9 bases matching TRBD1. J was trimmed by 7 bases and V by 4 bases; bases with no gene match: 7. CDR3 size: 14 residues. Per the germline V gene, CDR1 is KGHSH and CDR2 is LQKENI. This CDR3 is CASSQTGQGSGYTF. In DNA, the CDR3 is TGTGCCAGCTCACAAACGGGACAGGGAAGTGGCTACACCTTC. The full variable domain, in which reference TRBV18 and TRBJ1-2 provide the parts outside the CDR3, is NAGVMQNPRHLVRRRGQEARLRCSPMKGHSHVYWYRQLPEEGLKFMVYLQKENIIDESGMPKERFSAEFPKEGPSILRIQQVVRGDSAAYFCASSQTGQGSGYTFGSGTRLTVV.

The chain links TRBV19 to TRBJ2-7; TRBD1 matches 8 bases. With 7 bases clipped from V and 2 bases from J, the junction kept 7 bases outside the gene matches. This CDR3 has 14 residues. The germline gives CDR1 LNHDA, CDR2 SQIVND (reference sequence). The CDR3 here is CASKPGQATYEQYF. CDR3 bases: TGTGCCAGTAAACCGGGACAGGCAACCTACGAGCAGTACTTC.

The rearrangement links TRBV4-1 to TRBJ1-4; D possibly corresponds to TRBD1 (6 bases). This CDR3 contains 16 residues. CDR1 MGHRA and CDR2 YSYEKL come from the germline V gene. V lost 2 bases and J lost 7, with 17 bases in between. CDR3 amino acids: CASSQSSRGQGEKLFF. The DNA for the CDR3 is TGCGCCAGCAGCCAATCATCCAGGGGCCAGGGTGAAAAACTGTTTTTT.

The genes are TRBV27 and TRBJ2-1; D is perhaps TRBD1 (7 bases). V lost 6 bases, J lost 7 bases, and 19 bases lay in between. Germline V gene data show CDR1 as MNHEY and CDR2 as SMNVEV (reference sequence). This CDR3 has 15 amino acids. The CDR3 loop is CASRADRAGRNEQFF. The DNA of the CDR3 is TGTGCCAGCAGGGCAGACAGGGCGGGGAGGAATGAGCAGTTCTTC.

The chain uses TRBV6-4 and TRBJ2-3; 8 bases fit TRBD2. This CDR3 comprises 15 residues. Germline-derived CDR1 and CDR2 are MRHNA and SNTAGT. The J segment lost 7 bases and the V segment lost 0 bases, leaving 6 bases of the junction unmatched. DNA of the CDR3: TGTGCCAGCAGTGACTCTGCGGGGGGCACCTATACGCAGTATTTT. This translates into CASSDSAGGTYTQYF.

This clone has more than one count but fewer than ten. The V call is TRBV5-4, the J call TRBJ2-3; 11 bases line up with TRBD2. The CDR3 length is 15 residues. Germline CDR1 reads SGHNT; CDR2 reads YYREEE (reference sequence). V lost 5 bases to trimming and J lost 2 bases; unmatched junction nucleotides: 4. CDR3 loop: CASSNSGRDTDTQYF. CDR3 nucleotide sequence: TGTGCCAGCAGTAATAGCGGGAGGGACACAGATACGCAGTATTTT.